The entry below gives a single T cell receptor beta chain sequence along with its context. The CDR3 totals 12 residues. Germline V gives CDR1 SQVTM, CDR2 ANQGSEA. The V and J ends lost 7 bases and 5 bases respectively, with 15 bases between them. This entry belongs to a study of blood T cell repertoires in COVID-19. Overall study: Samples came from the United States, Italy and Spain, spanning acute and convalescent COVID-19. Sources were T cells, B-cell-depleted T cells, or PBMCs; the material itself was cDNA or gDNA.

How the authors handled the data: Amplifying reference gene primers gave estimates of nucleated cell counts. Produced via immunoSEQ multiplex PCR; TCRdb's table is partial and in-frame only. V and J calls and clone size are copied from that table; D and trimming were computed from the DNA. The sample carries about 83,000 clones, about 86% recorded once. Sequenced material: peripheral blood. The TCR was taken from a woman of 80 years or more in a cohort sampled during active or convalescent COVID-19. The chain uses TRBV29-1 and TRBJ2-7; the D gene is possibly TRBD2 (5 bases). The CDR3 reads CSASQSGNEQYF. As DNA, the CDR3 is TGCAGCGCGAGCCAAAGCGGCAACGAGCAGTACTTC.